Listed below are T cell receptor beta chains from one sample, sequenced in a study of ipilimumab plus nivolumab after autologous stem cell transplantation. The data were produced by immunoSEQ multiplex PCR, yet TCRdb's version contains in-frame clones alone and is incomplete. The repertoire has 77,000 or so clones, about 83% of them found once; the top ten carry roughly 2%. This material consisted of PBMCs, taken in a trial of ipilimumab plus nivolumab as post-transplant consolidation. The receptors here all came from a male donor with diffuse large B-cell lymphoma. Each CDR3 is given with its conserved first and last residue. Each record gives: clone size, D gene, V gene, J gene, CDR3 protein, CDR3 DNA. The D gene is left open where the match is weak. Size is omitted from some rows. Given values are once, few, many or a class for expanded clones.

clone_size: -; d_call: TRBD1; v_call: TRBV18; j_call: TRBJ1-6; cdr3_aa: CASSPGTGQGPGSPLHF; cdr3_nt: TGTGCCAGCTCACCAGGGACGGGACAGGGGCCTGGCTCACCCCTCCACTTT
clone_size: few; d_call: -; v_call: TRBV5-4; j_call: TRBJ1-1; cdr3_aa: CASSNGRSVGTGEAFF; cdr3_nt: TGTGCCAGCAGCAACGGACGGTCGGTGGGGACGGGTGAAGCTTTCTTT
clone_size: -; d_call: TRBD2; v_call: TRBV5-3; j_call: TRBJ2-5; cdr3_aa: CARSPSEGLAGGGETQYF; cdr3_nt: TGTGCCAGAAGCCCGTCGGAGGGACTAGCGGGGGGCGGGGAGACCCAGTACTTC
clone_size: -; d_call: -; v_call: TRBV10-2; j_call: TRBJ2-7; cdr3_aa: CASSGSSYEQYF; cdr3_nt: TGCGCCAGCAGTGGAAGCAGCTACGAGCAGTACTTC
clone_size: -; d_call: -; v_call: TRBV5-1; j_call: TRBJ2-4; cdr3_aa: CASSTGDRTNIQYF; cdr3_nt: TGCGCCAGCAGCACCGGCGACAGGACAAACATTCAGTACTTC
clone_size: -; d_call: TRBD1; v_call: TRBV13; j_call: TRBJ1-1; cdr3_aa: CASSHRGSGNTEAFF; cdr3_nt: TGTGCCAGCAGCCACAGGGGATCGGGGAACACTGAAGCTTTCTTT
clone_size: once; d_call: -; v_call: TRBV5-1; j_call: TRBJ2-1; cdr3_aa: CASSLPSQDEQFF; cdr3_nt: TGCGCCAGCAGCTTGCCCTCCCAGGATGAGCAGTTCTTC
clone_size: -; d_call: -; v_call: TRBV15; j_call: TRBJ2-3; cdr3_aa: CATSPHSSSTDTQYF; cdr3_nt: TGTGCCACCAGCCCCCATTCCTCTAGCACAGATACGCAGTATTTT
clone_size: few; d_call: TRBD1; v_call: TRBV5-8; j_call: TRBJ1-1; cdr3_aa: CASSLRDRMNTEAFF; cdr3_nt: TGTGCCAGCAGCTTGCGGGACAGAATGAACACTGAAGCTTTCTTT
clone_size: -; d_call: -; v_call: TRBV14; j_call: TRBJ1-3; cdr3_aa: CASSQSKGSRNTIYF; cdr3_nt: TGTGCCAGCAGCCAGAGTAAGGGGTCTCGAAACACCATATATTTT
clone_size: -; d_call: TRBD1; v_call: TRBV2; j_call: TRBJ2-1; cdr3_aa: CASSVQGSSYNEQFF; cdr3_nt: TGTGCCAGCAGTGTACAGGGGAGCTCCTACAATGAGCAGTTCTTC
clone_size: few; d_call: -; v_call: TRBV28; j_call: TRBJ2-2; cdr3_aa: CASSLNFGELFF; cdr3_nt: TGTGCCAGCAGTTTAAACTTCGGGGAGCTGTTTTTT
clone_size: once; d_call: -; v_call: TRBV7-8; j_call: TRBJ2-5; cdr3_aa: CASSLPGGQKYF; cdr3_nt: TGTGCCAGCAGCTTACCCGGGGGTCAAAAGTACTTC
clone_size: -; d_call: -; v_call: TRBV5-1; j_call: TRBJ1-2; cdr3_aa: CASSRGSSYGYTF; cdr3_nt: TGCGCCAGCAGCAGAGGAAGCTCCTATGGCTACACCTTC
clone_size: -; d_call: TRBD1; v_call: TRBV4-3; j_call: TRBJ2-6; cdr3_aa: CASSRFRDRPSGANVLTF; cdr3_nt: TGCGCCAGCAGCCGATTCCGGGACAGGCCCTCTGGGGCCAACGTCCTGACTTTC
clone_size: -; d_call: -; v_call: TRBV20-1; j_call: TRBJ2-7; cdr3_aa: CSARGAIEQYF; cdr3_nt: TGCAGTGCTAGAGGGGCCATCGAGCAGTACTTC
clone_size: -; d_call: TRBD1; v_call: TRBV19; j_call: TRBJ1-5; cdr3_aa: CASSRNRDSLYQPQHF; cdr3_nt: TGTGCCAGTAGTAGGAACCGGGACAGCCTTTATCAGCCCCAGCATTTT
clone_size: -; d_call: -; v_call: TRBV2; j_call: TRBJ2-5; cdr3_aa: CASSEAGPQETQYF; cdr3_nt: TGTGCCAGCAGTGAAGCGGGCCCCCAAGAGACCCAGTACTTC
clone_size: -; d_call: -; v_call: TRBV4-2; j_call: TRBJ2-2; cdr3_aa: CASSQASGLNTGELFF; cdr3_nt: TGTGCCAGCAGCCAAGCCAGCGGGTTGAACACCGGGGAGCTGTTTTTT
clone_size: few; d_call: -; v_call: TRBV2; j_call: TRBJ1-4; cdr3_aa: CASKDSSSGLMFF; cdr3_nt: TGTGCCAGCAAGGACAGCTCATCGGGGCTGATGTTTTTT
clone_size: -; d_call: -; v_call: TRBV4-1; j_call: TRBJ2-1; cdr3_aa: CASSFTPDSYNEQFF; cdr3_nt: TGCGCCAGCAGCTTCACCCCGGACAGCTACAATGAGCAGTTCTTC
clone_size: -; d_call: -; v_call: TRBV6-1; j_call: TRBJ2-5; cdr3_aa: CASTGAIKETQYF; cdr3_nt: TGTGCCAGCACTGGGGCAATTAAAGAGACCCAGTACTTC
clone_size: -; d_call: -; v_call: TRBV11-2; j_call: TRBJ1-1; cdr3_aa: CASSNRRMNTEAFF; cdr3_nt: TGTGCCAGCAGTAACAGACGTATGAACACTGAAGCTTTCTTT
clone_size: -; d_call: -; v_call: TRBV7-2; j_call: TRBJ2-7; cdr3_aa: CASSETHPLYEQYF; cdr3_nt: TGTGCCAGCAGCGAGACACATCCTTTATACGAGCAGTACTTC
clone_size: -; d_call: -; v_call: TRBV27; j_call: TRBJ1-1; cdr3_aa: CASRWRDNTEAFF; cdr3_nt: TGTGCCAGCAGGTGGCGGGATAACACTGAAGCTTTCTTT
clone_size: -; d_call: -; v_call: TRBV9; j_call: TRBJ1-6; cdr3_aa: CASSVASGNNSPLHF; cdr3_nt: TGTGCCAGCAGCGTAGCCTCAGGGAATAATTCACCCCTCCACTTT
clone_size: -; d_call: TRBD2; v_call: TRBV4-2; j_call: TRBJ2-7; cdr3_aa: CASSQAASGGGEQYF; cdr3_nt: TGTGCCAGCAGCCAAGCGGCTAGCGGGGGTGGCGAGCAGTACTTC
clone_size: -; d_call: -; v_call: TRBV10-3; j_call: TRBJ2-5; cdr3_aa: CAISEPGETQYF; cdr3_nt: TGTGCCATCAGTGAACCGGGAGAGACCCAGTACTTC
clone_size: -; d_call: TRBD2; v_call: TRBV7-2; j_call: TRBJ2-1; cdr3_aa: CASSSILLAGGREQFF; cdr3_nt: TGTGCCAGCAGCTCCATATTACTAGCGGGGGGGAGGGAGCAGTTCTTC
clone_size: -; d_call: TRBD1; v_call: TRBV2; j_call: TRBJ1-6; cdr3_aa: CASRTGQGNSPLHF; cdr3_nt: TGTGCCAGCAGAACAGGACAGGGGAATTCACCCCTCCACTTT
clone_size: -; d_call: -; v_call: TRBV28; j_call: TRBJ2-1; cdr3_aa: CASSSKGAGHYNEQFF; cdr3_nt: TGTGCCAGCAGTTCCAAGGGAGCGGGTCACTACAATGAGCAGTTCTTC
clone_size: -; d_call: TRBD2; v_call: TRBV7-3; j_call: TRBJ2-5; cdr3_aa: CASSLFGGTETQYF; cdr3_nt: TGTGCCAGCAGCCTTTTCGGGGGGACGGAGACCCAGTACTTC
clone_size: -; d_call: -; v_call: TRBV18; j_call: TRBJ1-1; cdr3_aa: CASSLNPSGGEAFF; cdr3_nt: TGTGCCAGCTCACTAAACCCCTCCGGGGGGGAAGCTTTCTTT
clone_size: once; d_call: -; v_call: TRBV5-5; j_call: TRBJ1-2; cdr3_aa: CASSLEAYNYGYTF; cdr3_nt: TGTGCCAGCAGCTTGGAAGCCTACAACTATGGCTACACCTTC
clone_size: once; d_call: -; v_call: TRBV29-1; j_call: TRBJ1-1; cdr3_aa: CSVRRGGADTEAFF; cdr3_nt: TGCAGCGTCCGCCGAGGGGGGGCTGACACTGAAGCTTTCTTT
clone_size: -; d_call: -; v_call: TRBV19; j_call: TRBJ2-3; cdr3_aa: CASSRGGRFTDTQYF; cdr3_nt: TGTGCCAGTAGTAGGGGGGGCAGGTTCACAGATACGCAGTATTTT
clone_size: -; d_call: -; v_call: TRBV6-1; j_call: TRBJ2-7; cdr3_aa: CASGPNRYEQYF; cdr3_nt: TGTGCCAGCGGTCCGAACCGGTACGAGCAGTACTTC
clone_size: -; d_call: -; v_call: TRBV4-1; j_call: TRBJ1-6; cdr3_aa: CASSQAQPVGVYNSPLHF; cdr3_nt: TGCGCCAGCAGCCAAGCCCAGCCCGTCGGGGTCTATAATTCACCCCTCCACTTT
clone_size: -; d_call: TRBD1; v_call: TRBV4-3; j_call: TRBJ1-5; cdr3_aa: CASSQVPYRGPQPQHF; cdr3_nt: TGCGCCAGCAGCCAAGTACCCTACAGGGGGCCGCAGCCCCAGCATTTT
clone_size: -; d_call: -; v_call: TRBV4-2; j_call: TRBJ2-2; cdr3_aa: CASSQEVWGNTGELFF; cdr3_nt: TGTGCCAGCAGCCAAGAAGTGTGGGGGAACACCGGGGAGCTGTTTTTT
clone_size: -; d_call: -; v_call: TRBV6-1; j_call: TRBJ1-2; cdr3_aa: CASSEDRRLYYGYTF; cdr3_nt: TGTGCCAGCAGTGAAGACCGACGGCTTTATTATGGCTACACCTTC
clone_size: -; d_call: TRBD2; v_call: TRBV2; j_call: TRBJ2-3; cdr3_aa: CASSGDWTSGTDTQYF; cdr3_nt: TGTGCCAGCAGTGGGGATTGGACTAGCGGAACAGATACGCAGTATTTT
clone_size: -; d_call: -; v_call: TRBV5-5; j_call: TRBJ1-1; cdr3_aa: CASSLFLGGNTEAFF; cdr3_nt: TGTGCCAGCAGCTTGTTTCTGGGGGGGAACACTGAAGCTTTCTTT
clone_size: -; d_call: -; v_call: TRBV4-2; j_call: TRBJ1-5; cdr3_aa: CASSQEGGREPQHF; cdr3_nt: TGTGCCAGCAGCCAAGAAGGGGGGAGGGAGCCCCAGCATTTT
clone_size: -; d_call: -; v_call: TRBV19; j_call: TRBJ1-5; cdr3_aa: CASSRREGGNQPQHF; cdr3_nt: TGTGCCAGTAGCCGCCGGGAAGGCGGCAATCAGCCCCAGCATTTT
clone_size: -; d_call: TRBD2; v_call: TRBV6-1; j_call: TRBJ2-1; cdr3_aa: CASSEAASGSYNEQFF; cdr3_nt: TGTGCCAGCAGTGAAGCGGCTAGCGGCTCCTACAATGAGCAGTTCTTC
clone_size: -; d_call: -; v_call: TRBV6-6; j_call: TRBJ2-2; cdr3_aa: CASSYSAENTGELFF; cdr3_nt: TGTGCCAGCAGTTATTCGGCAGAGAACACCGGGGAGCTGTTTTTT
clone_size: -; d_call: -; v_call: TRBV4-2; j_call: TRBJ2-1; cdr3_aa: CASSQIPDNEQFF; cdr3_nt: TGTGCCAGCAGCCAAATACCGGACAATGAGCAGTTCTTC
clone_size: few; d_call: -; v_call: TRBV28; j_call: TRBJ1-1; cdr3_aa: CASPPSGVNFNTEAFF; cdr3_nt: TGTGCCAGCCCACCGTCAGGGGTTAACTTTAACACTGAAGCTTTCTTT
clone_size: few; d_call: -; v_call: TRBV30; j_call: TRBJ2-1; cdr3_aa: CAWSVQTGQFF; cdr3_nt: TGTGCCTGGAGTGTACAGACAGGGCAGTTCTTC
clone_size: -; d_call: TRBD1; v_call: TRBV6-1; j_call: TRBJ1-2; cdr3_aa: CASSETGAGWYGYTF; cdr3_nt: TGTGCCAGCAGTGAAACAGGGGCCGGGTGGTATGGCTACACCTTC
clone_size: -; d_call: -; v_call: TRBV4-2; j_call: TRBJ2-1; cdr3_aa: CASSKPTYNEQFF; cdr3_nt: TGTGCCAGCAGCAAACCCACCTACAATGAGCAGTTCTTC